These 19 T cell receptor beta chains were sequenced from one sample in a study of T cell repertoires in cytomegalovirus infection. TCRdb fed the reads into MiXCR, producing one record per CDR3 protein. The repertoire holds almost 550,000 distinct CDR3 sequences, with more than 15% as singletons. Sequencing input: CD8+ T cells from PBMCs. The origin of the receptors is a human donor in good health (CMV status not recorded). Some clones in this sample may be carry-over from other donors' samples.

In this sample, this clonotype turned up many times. The CDR3 reads CASSRVGGVHNEQFF. CDR3 DNA: TGTGCCAGCAGCCGGGTGGGCGGGGTCCACAATGAGCAGTTCTTC. V usage is TRBV7-2 and J usage is TRBJ2-1, with D possibly TRBD2 on 6 matching bases. Deletions cut 5 bases from V and 5 bases from J, with 16 bases between. The CDR3 sequence is 15 residues long. Germline V gives CDR1 SGHTA, CDR2 FQGNSA.

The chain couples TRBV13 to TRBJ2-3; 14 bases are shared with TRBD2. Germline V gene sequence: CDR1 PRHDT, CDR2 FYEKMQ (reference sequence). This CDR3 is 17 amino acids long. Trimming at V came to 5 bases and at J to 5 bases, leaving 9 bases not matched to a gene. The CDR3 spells CASSTRLAGGPRDTQYF. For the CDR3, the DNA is TGTGCCAGCAGCACTCGACTAGCGGGAGGGCCTAGAGATACGCAGTATTTT.

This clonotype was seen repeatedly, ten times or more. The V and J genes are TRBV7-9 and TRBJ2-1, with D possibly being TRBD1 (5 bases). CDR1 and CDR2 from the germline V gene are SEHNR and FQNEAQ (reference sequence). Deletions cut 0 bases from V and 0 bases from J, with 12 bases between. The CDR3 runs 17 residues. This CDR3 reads CASSLAGHQSSYNEQFF. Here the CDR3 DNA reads TGTGCCAGCAGCTTAGCGGGGCACCAGAGCTCCTACAATGAGCAGTTCTTC.

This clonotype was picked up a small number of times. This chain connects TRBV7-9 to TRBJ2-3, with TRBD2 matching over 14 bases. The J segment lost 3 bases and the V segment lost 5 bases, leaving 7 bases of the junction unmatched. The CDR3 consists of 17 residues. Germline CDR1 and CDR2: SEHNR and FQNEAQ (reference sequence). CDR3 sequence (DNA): TGTGCCAGCAGCGAGACTAGCGGGGGGGCATGGACAGATACGCAGTATTTT. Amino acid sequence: CASSETSGGAWTDTQYF. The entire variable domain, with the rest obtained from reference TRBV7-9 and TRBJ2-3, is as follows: DTGVSQNPRHKITKRGQNVTFRCDPISEHNRLYWYRQTLGQGPEFLTYFQNEAQLEKSRLLSDRFSAERPKGSFSTLEIQRTEQGDSAMYLCASSETSGGAWTDTQYFGPGTRLTVL.

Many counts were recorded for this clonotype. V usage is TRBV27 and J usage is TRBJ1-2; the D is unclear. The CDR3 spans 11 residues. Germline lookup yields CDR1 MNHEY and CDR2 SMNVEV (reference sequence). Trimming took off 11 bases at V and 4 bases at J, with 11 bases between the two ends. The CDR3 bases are TGTGCCGCCCCGATGGGCTATGGCTACACCTTC. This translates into CAAPMGYGYTF.

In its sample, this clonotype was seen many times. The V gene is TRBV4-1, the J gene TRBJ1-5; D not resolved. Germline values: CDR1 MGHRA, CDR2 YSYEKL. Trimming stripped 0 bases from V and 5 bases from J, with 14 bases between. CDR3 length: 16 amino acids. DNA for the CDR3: TGCGCCAGCAGCCAAGATCAAAGGGCACCCTATCAGCCCCAGCATTTT. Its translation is CASSQDQRAPYQPQHF.

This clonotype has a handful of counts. The CDR3 region is CASSSDGTSGTMVPGANVLTF. As DNA, the CDR3 is TGTGCCAGCAGTTCAGACGGGACTAGCGGGACGATGGTTCCTGGGGCCAACGTCCTGACTTTC. The chain recombines TRBV27 with TRBJ2-6, with TRBD2 matching 13 bases. The CDR3 has 21 amino acids. Germline loops: CDR1 MNHEY, CDR2 SMNVEV (reference sequence). J lost 2 bases, V lost 4 bases, and 14 bases had no gene match.

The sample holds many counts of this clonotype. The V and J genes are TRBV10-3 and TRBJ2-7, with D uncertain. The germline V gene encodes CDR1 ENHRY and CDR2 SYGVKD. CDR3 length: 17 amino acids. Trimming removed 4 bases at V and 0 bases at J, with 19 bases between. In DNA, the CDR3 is TGTGCCATCAGTGCCCTTATTCGGCCTGAGAGCTCCTACGAGCAGTACTTC. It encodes CAISALIRPESSYEQYF.

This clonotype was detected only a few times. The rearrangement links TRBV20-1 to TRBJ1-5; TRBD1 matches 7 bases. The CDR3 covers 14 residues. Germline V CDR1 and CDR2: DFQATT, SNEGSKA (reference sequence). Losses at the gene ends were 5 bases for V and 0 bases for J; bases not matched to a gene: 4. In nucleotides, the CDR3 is TGCAGTGCTGAGACAGGGCATAGCAATCAGCCCCAGCATTTT. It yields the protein CSAETGHSNQPQHF.

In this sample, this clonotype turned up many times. The CDR3 coding sequence is TGTGCCAGCAGTTCAACATGGCCAGGGGGCTCTGGAAACACCATATATTTT. This sequence encodes CASSSTWPGGSGNTIYF. The V and J genes are TRBV6-5 and TRBJ1-3; TRBD1 agrees at 7 bases. CDR1 and CDR2 from the germline V gene are MNHEY and SVGAGI. V was clipped by 4 bases and J by 0 bases; unmatched bases: 9. This CDR3 is 17 amino acids long.

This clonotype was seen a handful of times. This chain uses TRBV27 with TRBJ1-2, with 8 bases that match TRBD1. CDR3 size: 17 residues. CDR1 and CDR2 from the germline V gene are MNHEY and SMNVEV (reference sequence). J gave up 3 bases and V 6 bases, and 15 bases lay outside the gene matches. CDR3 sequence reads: CASSHQQGERAHYGYTF. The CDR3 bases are TGTGCCAGCAGCCACCAACAGGGGGAAAGGGCTCACTATGGCTACACCTTC.

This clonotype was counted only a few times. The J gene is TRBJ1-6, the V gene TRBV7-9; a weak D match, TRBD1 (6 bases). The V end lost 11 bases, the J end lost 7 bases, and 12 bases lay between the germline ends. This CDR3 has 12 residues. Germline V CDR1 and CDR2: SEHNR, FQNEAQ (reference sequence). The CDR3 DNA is TGTGCCTCACAGGGTCGGAATTCACCCCTCCACTTT. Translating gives CASQGRNSPLHF.

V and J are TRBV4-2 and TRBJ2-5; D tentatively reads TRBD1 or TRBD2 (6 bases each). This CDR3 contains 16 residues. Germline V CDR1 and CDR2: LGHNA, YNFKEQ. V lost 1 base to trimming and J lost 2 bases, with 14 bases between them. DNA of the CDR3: TGTGCCAGCAGCCAAGGCAGAGGGGGGATGCAAGAGACCCAGTACTTC. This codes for CASSQGRGGMQETQYF.

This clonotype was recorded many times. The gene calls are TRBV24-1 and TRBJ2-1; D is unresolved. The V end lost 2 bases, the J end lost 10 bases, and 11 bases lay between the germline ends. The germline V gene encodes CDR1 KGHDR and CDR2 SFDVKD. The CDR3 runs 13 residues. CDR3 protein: CATSDSLTREQFF. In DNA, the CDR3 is TGTGCCACCAGTGATTCTCTAACGAGGGAGCAGTTCTTC.

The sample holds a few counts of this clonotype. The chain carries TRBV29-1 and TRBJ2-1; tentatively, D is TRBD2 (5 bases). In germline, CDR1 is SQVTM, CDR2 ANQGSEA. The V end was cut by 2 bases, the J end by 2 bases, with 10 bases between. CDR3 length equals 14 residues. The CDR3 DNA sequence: TGCAGCGTTGAACCTAGCCTTCCCTACAATGAGCAGTTCTTC. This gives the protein CSVEPSLPYNEQFF.

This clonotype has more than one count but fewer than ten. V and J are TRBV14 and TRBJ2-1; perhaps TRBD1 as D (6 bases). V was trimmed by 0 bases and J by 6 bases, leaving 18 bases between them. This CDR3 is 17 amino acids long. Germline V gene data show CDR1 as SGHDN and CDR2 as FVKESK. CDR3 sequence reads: CASSQDLYDRPLNEQFF. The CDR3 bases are TGTGCCAGCAGCCAAGACTTATATGACAGGCCGCTCAATGAGCAGTTCTTC.

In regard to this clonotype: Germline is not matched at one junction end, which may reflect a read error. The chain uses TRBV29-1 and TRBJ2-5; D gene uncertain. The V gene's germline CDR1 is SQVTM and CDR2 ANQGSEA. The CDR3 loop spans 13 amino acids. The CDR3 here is CSVIQVIQESQYF. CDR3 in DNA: TGCAGCGTGATACAAGTGATCCAAGAGTCCCAGTACTTC.

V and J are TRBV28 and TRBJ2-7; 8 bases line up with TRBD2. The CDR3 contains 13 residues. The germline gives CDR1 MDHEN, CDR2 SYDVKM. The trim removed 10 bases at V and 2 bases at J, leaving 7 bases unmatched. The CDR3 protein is CANPSGRAYEQYF. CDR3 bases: TGTGCCAACCCGAGCGGGAGAGCCTACGAGCAGTACTTC.

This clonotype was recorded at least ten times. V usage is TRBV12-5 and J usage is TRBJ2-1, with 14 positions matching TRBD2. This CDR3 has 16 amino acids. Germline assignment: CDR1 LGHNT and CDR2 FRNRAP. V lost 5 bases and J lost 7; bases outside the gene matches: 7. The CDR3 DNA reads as TGTGCTAGTGGTATGACAGGACTAGCGGGGGGAAATGAGCAGTTCTTC. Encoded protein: CASGMTGLAGGNEQFF.